These 20 T cell receptor beta chains were all obtained from the same sample, sequenced in a study of blood T cells in healthy people across ages. A J-beta primer mix and a sample-barcoded 5' primer were used in a second PCR of roughly 6 to 11 cycles. MiXCR, run by TCRdb on the 5' RACE reads, gives a single entry per CDR3 protein. The profile shows hundreds of thousands of distinct CDR3 sequences, around 21% of them singletons. Sequenced material: blood. The receptor source for this set is a man in his 70s in good health.

V and J are TRBV7-2 and TRBJ2-3; D call uncertain. Germline V gene lookup returns CDR1 SGHTA and CDR2 FQGNSA. This CDR3 comprises 12 residues. V lost 1 base, J lost 7 bases, and 6 bases lay in between. The CDR3 DNA reads TGTGCCAGCAGCTTAGGCTCTAATACGCAGTATTTT. This codes for CASSLGSNTQYF.

A few counts support this clonotype. The rearrangement links TRBV12-3 or TRBV12-4 to TRBJ1-5; 11 positions agree with TRBD1. The length of the CDR3 is 15 residues. With V trimmed by 3 bases and J by 11 bases, 9 bases remained unmatched. CDR3 bases: TGTGCCAGCAGTTTGGGACAGGGGGTGTCTCGGACCCAGCATTTT. The encoded protein is CASSLGQGVSRTQHF.

This clonotype was counted a few times. V usage is TRBV9 and J usage is TRBJ2-1, with D uncertain. This CDR3 has 15 amino acids. The V end was cut by 4 bases, the J end by 2 bases, with 13 bases between. CDR1 SGDLS and CDR2 YYNGEE come from the germline V gene. CDR3 DNA sequence: TGTGCCAGCAGCCCCCTAAGGGCCCCCTACAATGAGCAGTTCTTC. This translates into CASSPLRAPYNEQFF.

The sample holds a few counts of this clonotype. V and J are TRBV4-3 and TRBJ2-4; possible D gene TRBD2, 5 bases. The CDR3 is made up of 13 amino acids. V was pared by 1 base and J by 8 bases, with 9 bases between. Germline V CDR1 and CDR2: LGHNA, YSLEER. The CDR3: CASSQVTGDIQYF. The CDR3, as DNA: TGCGCCAGCAGCCAAGTAACCGGGGACATTCAGTACTTC.

This chain uses TRBV6-1 with TRBJ2-3; tentative D call: TRBD1 (6 bases). CDR1 is MNHNS and CDR2 is SASEGT in the germline V gene. This CDR3 contains 14 residues. Trimming took off 7 bases at V and 1 base at J, with 12 bases between the two ends. The CDR3 protein is CASIIPGGTDTQYF. CDR3 sequence (DNA): TGTGCCAGCATCATCCCAGGGGGCACAGATACGCAGTATTTT.

This clonotype was detected only once. DNA for the CDR3: TGTGCCAGCAGCCATCTCTTGGCGGCTTCGTACAATGAGCAGTTCTTC. This codes for CASSHLLAASYNEQFF. V and J are TRBV12-3 or TRBV12-4 and TRBJ2-1, with D uncertain. V lost 6 bases and J 4 bases, leaving 19 bases between the germline ends. The CDR3 contains 16 residues.

The V and J genes are TRBV7-9 and TRBJ2-1, with D possibly matching TRBD2 (6 bases). Germline V gives CDR1 SEHNR, CDR2 FQNEAQ (reference sequence). The CDR3 is made up of 14 amino acids. V dropped 3 bases and J dropped 7 bases, with 13 bases sitting between them. The CDR3 region has the DNA TGTGCCAGCAGCTTGGAGGGGCAGAAAAATGAGCAGTTCTTC. Protein product: CASSLEGQKNEQFF. Complete variable domain (other parts from reference TRBV7-9 and TRBJ2-1): DTGVSQNPRHKITKRGQNVTFRCDPISEHNRLYWYRQTLGQGPEFLTYFQNEAQLEKSRLLSDRFSAERPKGSFSTLEIQRTEQGDSAMYLCASSLEGQKNEQFFGPGTRLTVL.

This clonotype was detected many times. The chain has TRBV7-3 and TRBJ2-1; 7 positions match TRBD1. The V segment lost 3 bases and the J segment 2 bases; nucleotides outside the gene matches: 4. The CDR3 totals 15 residues. The germline gives CDR1 SGHTA, CDR2 FQGTGA. In DNA form, the CDR3 reads TGTGCCAGCAGCTTGACAGGGAAAGCCTACAATGAGCAGTTCTTC. Translated, it gives CASSLTGKAYNEQFF.

This clonotype was observed a handful of times. V and J are TRBV12-3 or TRBV12-4 and TRBJ1-4, with D possibly TRBD1 on 5 matching bases. Between the trimmed V and J ends, which lost 7 bases and 8 bases, there was a span of 23 bases. The CDR3 loop spans 16 amino acids. The chain's CDR3 is CASTPGPGGGTEKLFF. The CDR3 bases are TGTGCCAGCACACCGGGACCGGGTGGCGGAACCGAAAAACTGTTTTTT.

V gene TRBV9 combines with J gene TRBJ2-3, with D uncertain. The CDR3 consists of 14 residues. V was trimmed by 7 bases and J by 0 bases, leaving 12 bases between them. Looked up from germline, CDR1 is SGDLS and CDR2 is YYNGEE. The CDR3 loop reads CASGEVYSTDTQYF. The DNA of the CDR3 is TGTGCCAGCGGGGAAGTATATAGCACAGATACGCAGTATTTT.

About this clonotype itself: Germline and junction disagree at one end, which may indicate a read error. This chain links TRBV28 with TRBJ1-6, with 9 positions matching TRBD1. This CDR3 comprises 15 residues. The germline CDR1 and CDR2 sequences are MDHEN and SYDVKM. This CDR3 is CTSSSGQGLPSPLHF. The CDR3 DNA is TGTACCAGCAGCTCCGGACAGGGGTTGCCTTCACCCCTCCACTTT.

The rearrangement uses TRBV2 and TRBJ2-4; D is possibly TRBD2 (5 bases). Germline V lookup: CDR1 SNHLY, CDR2 FYNNEI. The V and J ends lost 8 bases and 0 bases respectively, with 14 bases between them. CDR3 length equals 15 residues. CDR3 sequence (DNA): TGTGCCAGCCATTCGCACGGGGTAGCCAAAAACATTCAGTACTTC. Its protein product is CASHSHGVAKNIQYF.

The chain couples TRBV12-3 or TRBV12-4 to TRBJ2-2; D perhaps matches TRBD2 (6 bases). V was pared by 3 bases and J by 7 bases, with 12 bases between. The CDR3 is 14 residues long. CDR3 amino acids: CASSLGLAFGELFF. In DNA form, the CDR3 reads TGTGCCAGCAGTTTGGGACTGGCGTTCGGGGAGCTGTTTTTT.

This clonotype was seen at least ten times. This chain joins TRBV5-1 and TRBJ1-1, with 9 positions matching TRBD1. This CDR3 is 14 amino acids long. With 4 bases clipped from V and 4 bases from J, the junction kept 5 bases outside the gene matches. In germline, CDR1 is SGHRS, CDR2 YFSETQ. The DNA of the CDR3 is TGCGCCAGCAGCATGGACAGGGGCGGCACTGAAGCTTTCTTT. Translated: CASSMDRGGTEAFF.

The rearrangement uses TRBV24-1 and TRBJ1-4, with 9 nucleotides matching TRBD1. The V segment lost 3 bases and the J segment 8 bases; nucleotides outside the gene matches: 12. Germline V gene data show CDR1 as KGHDR and CDR2 as SFDVKD. This CDR3 is built from 17 residues. The chain's CDR3 is CATSDPSPGQGKEKLFF. The CDR3 DNA sequence: TGTGCCACCAGTGATCCGTCCCCGGGACAGGGAAAGGAAAAACTGTTTTTT.

The sample holds a few counts of this clonotype. The gene calls are TRBV19 and TRBJ1-5, with a weak D call TRBD1 (5 bases). The V gene's germline CDR1 is LNHDA and CDR2 SQIVND (reference sequence). The length of the CDR3 is 14 residues. V was trimmed by 6 bases and J by 0 bases, leaving 9 bases between them. CDR3 in amino acids: CASRGENSNQPQHF. The CDR3 DNA is TGTGCCAGTAGAGGGGAAAATAGCAATCAGCCCCAGCATTTT.

This chain uses TRBV4-3 with TRBJ1-3; TRBD1 matches at 9 bases. V dropped 0 bases and J dropped 4; count of bases not matched to a gene: 4. CDR3 length: 16 amino acids. Germline-derived CDR1 and CDR2 are LGHNA and YSLEER. Here the CDR3 DNA reads TGCGCCAGCAGCCAAGAGAACAGGGGGCACGGAAACACCATATATTTT. Its translation is CASSQENRGHGNTIYF.

J is TRBJ2-5 and V is TRBV7-2; no clear D. The CDR3 is 15 residues long. Deletions cut 5 bases from V and 0 bases from J, with 13 bases between. The germline gives CDR1 SGHTA, CDR2 FQGNSA. CDR3 nucleotides: TGTGCCAGCAGCAACAGACGGATGTACCAAGAGACCCAGTACTTC. It codes for CASSNRRMYQETQYF.

CDR3 coding DNA: TGTGCCAGCAGTGACTTTTGGACTAGCGGGGGCTACAATGAGCAGTTCTTC. Protein product: CASSDFWTSGGYNEQFF. V gene TRBV6-4 combines with J gene TRBJ2-1; 13 bases map to TRBD2. The CDR3 totals 17 residues. The V and J ends lost 1 base and 3 bases, in that order; junction bases with no gene match: 3. Germline V gene lookup returns CDR1 MRHNA and CDR2 SNTAGT.

There are a few counts of this clonotype. This chain connects TRBV4-3 to TRBJ2-1; no clear D gene. From germline, CDR1 is LGHNA and CDR2 YSLEER. This CDR3 spans 18 amino acids. Trimming removed 1 base at V and 4 bases at J, with 20 bases between. CDR3 coding DNA: TGCGCCAGCAGCCAAGCTTGGGGTTTAAGTTGGGGTTACAATGAGCAGTTCTTC. It codes for CASSQAWGLSWGYNEQFF.